This T cell receptor (beta chain) was captured by sequencing in a study of CD8 T cells in ankylosing spondylitis (TCRdb year 2017). Concerning the study at large: T cell receptor beta repertoires were profiled in healthy donors and ankylosing spondylitis patients so that disease-linked TCR variants could be found. The full study cohort was made up of about 25 ankylosing spondylitis patients and over 90 healthy donors. Peripheral blood samples were taken, and synovial fluid was additionally collected from ankylosing spondylitis patients. The full study reports these points: The disease-linked clones showed a CD8+ phenotype and occurred at relatively low frequencies in peripheral blood. Some motif variants had previously been reported in the synovial fluid and blood of reactive arthritis patients, which suggests shared mechanisms of disease initiation. A TCR beta motif made up of 7 to 9 highly homologous amino acid variants appeared to be characteristic of blood from ankylosing spondylitis patients. The disease-linked clones were reported as significantly enriched in matched synovial fluid samples from ankylosing spondylitis patients.

This clonotype showed up just a few times. Its binding antigen is unknown. No much larger clone is present one base from it, and per-base qualities are unavailable. The CDR3, from cysteine to phenylalanine, totals 17 residues. CDR3 DNA only is kept here, 51 bases in frame from base 1. As encoded in the germline V gene (reference sequence), CDR1 is LNHNV while CDR2 is YYDKDF. V drops 1 base and J drops 4 bases, leaving 17 bases in between. Sequencing instrument: Illumina HiSeq 2500. Quantitative 5'-RACE with molecular barcodes was used to prepare TCR beta libraries. Processing in the source paper ran as follows. Disease-linked TCR variants were identified with a new computational method built on a probabilistic model of VDJ rearrangement. The public reads were reanalyzed by TCRdb: fastp trimming at Q25, MiXCR alignment, in-frame beta chains only. Rows with one shared CDR3 protein collapse into an entry with the most common genes and DNA. These V and J calls are TCRdb output, not the study's own analysis. For this sample there are 330,000 or so distinct CDR3 sequences; roughly 8% appear just once. The top ten clonotypes cover less than 15% of the sample.

Rearrangement joined TRBV15 to TRBJ2-1; TRBD2 is perhaps the D gene, given 5 matching bases. The material sequenced was blood, either unsorted or a sorted T cell fraction (not recorded which). The source is a male donor with ankylosing spondylitis. The DNA sequence follows: TGTGCCACCAGCAGAGGAAAAGACAAGTCGGGGTACAATGAGCAGTTCTTC. The resulting protein is CATSRGKDKSGYNEQFF. Supplemented by the reference TRBV15 and TRBJ2-1 proteins around the CDR3, the complete variable domain is DAMVIQNPRYQVTQFGKPVTLSCSQTLNHNVMYWYQQKSSQAPKLLFHYYDKDFNNEADTPDNFQSRRPNTSFCFLDIRSPGLGDTAMYLCATSRGKDKSGYNEQFFGPGTRLTVL.